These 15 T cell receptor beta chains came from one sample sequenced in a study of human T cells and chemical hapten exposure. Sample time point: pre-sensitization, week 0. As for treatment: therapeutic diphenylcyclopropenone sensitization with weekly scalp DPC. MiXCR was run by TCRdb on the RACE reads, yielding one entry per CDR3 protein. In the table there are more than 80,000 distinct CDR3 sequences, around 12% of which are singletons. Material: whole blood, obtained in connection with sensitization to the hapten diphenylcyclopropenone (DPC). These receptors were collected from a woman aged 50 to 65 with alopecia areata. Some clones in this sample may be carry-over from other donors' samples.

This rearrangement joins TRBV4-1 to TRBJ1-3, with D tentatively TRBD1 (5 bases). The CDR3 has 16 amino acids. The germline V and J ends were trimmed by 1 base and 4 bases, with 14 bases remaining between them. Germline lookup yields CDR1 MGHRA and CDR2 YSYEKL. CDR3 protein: CASSQGRGRSGNTIYF. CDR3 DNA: TGCGCCAGCAGCCAAGGCCGGGGGAGGTCGGGAAACACCATATATTTT.

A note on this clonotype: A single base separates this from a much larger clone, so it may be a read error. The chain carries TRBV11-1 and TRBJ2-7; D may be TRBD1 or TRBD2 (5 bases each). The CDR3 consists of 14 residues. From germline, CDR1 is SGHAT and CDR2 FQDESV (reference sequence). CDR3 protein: CPSSLGRAAYEQYF. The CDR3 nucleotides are TGTCCCAGCAGCTTGGGGCGGGCCGCCTACGAGCAGTACTTC.

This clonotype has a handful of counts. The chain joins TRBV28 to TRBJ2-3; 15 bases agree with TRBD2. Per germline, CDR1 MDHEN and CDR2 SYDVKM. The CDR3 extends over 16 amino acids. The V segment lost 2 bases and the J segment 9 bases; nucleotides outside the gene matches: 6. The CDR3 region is CASSLRTSGRAITQYF. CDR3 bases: TGTGCCAGCAGTTTAAGGACTAGCGGGAGGGCCATAACGCAGTATTTT.

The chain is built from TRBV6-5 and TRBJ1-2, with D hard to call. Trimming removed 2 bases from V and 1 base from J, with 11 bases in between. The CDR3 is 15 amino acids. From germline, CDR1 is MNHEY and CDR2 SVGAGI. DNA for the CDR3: TGTGCCAGCAGTTACGGTCTAGGGATTAACTATGGCTACACCTTC. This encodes CASSYGLGINYGYTF.

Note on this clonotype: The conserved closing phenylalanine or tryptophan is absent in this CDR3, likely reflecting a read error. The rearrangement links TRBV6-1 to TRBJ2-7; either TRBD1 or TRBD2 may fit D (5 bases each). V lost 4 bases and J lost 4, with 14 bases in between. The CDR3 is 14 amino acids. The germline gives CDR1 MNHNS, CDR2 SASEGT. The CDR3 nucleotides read TGTGCCAGCAGTGTGACCGGGGCGCCTTACGAGCAGTACATC. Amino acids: CASSVTGAPYEQYI.

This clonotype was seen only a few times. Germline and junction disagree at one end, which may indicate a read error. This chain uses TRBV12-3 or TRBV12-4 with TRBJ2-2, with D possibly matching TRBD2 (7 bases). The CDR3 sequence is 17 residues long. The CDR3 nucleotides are TGTGCCAGCAGTTTGGGGGGGGCCTACGCGAACACCAGGGAGCTGTTTTTT. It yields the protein CASSLGGAYANTRELFF.

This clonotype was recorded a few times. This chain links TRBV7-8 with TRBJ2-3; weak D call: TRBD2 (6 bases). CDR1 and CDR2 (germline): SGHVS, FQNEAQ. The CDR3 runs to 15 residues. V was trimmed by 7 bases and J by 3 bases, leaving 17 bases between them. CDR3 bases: TGTGCCAGCAACGAAAAACTAGCTCCGACAGATACGCAGTATTTT. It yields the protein CASNEKLAPTDTQYF.

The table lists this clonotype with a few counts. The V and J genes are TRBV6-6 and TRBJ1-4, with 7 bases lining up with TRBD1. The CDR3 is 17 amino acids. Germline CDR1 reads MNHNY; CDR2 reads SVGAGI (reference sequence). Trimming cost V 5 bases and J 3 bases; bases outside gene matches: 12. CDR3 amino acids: CASSPVEGAGSNEKLFF. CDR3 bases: TGTGCCAGCAGTCCCGTCGAGGGGGCCGGATCTAATGAAAAACTGTTTTTT.

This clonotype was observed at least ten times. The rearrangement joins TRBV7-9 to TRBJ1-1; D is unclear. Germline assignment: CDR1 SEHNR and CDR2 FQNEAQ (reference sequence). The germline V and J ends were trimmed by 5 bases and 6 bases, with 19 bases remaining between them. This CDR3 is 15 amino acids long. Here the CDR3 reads CASSPPKGTYAEAFF. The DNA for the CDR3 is TGTGCCAGCAGCCCCCCGAAGGGAACCTACGCTGAAGCTTTCTTT.

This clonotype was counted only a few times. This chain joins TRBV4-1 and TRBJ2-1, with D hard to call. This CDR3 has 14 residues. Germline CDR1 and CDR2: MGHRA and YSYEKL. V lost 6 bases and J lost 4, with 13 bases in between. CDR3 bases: TGCGCCAGCAGGTACACGGAAGAGTACAATGAGCAGTTCTTC. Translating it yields CASRYTEEYNEQFF.

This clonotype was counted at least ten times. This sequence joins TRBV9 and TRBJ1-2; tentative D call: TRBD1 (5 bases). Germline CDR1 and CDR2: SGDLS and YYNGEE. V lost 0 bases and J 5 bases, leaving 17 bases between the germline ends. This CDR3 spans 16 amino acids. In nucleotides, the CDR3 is TGTGCCAGCAGCGTAGACTTCATAGGGACTACTTATGGCTACACCTTC. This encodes CASSVDFIGTTYGYTF.

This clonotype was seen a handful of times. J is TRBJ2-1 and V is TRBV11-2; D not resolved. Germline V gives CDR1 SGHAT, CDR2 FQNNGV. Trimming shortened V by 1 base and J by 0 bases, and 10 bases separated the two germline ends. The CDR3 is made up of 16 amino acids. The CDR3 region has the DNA TGTGCCAGCAGCTTAGTAATGCAGGCCTCCTACAATGAGCAGTTCTTC. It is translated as CASSLVMQASYNEQFF.

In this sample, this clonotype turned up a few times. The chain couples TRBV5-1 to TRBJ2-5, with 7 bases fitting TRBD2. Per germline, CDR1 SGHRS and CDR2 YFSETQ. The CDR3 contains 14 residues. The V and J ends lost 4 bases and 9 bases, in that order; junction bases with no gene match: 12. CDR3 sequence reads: CASSREVGAGAQYF. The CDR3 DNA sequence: TGCGCCAGCAGCCGAGAGGTTGGGGCGGGGGCCCAGTACTTC. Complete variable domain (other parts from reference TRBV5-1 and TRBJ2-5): KAGVTQTPRYLIKTRGQQVTLSCSPISGHRSVSWYQQTPGQGLQFLFEYFSETQRNKGNFPGRFSGRQFSNSRSEMNVSTLELGDSALYLCASSREVGAGAQYFGPGTRLLVL.

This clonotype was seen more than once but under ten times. CDR3 sequence reads: CASSLGTAQAFF. CDR3 in DNA: TGTGCCAGCAGTTTAGGTACGGCGCAAGCTTTCTTT. V and J are TRBV12-3 or TRBV12-4 and TRBJ1-1; D unclear. V lost 1 base and J 9 bases, leaving 9 bases between the germline ends. The CDR3 is made up of 12 amino acids.

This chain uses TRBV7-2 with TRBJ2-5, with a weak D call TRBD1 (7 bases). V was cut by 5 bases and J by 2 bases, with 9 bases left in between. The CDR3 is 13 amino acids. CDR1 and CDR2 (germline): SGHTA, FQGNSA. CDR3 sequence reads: CASSAGQQETQYF. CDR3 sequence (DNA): TGTGCCAGCAGCGCGGGACAGCAAGAGACCCAGTACTTC.